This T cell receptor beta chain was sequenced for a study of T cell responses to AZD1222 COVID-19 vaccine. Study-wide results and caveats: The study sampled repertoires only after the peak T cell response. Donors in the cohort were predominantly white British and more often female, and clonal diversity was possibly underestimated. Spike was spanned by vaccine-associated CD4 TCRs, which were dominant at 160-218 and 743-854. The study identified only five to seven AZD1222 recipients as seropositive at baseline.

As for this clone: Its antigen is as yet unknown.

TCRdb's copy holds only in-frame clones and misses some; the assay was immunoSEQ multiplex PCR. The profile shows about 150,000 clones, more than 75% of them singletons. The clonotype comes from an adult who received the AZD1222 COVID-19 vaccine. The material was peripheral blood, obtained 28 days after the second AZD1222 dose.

The CDR3 region is CASSPRFGGGGAYNEQFF. The CDR3 region has the DNA TGTGCCAGCAGCCCCCGCTTCGGTGGAGGGGGAGCCTACAATGAGCAGTTCTTC. The chain is built from TRBV7-6 and TRBJ2-1, with D perhaps matching TRBD1 or TRBD2 (6 bases each). The germline gives CDR1 SGHVS, CDR2 FNYEAQ. Trimming took off 5 bases at V and 2 bases at J, with 22 bases between the two ends. This CDR3 has 18 residues.